This passage covers 30 T cell receptor beta chains from one sample sequenced in a study of chemoradiotherapy in HPV16-positive cancers. Produced via immunoSEQ multiplex PCR; TCRdb's table is partial and in-frame only. The sample yields some 32,000 clones, 88% seen once. Sample: blood, taken from a patient who underwent chemoradiotherapy. The receptors here all came from a human donor with HPV-associated anogenital cancer.

The J gene is TRBJ1-1, the V gene TRBV14; D possibly corresponds to TRBD1 (5 bases). This CDR3 has 16 amino acids. With 4 bases removed from V and 5 bases from J, the gap between germline ends came to 20 bases. Germline loops: CDR1 SGHDN, CDR2 FVKESK. The CDR3 protein is CASSLGYEGRATEAFF. CDR3 bases: TGTGCCAGCAGCCTCGGGTACGAGGGGAGGGCAACTGAAGCTTTCTTT.

The V call is TRBV27, the J call TRBJ1-2; weak D call: TRBD1 (5 bases). The CDR3 length is 15 residues. Germline V CDR1 and CDR2: MNHEY, SMNVEV (reference sequence). V lost 4 bases and J lost 3, with 15 bases in between. The CDR3 spells CASSYLVGPDYGYTF. DNA for the CDR3: TGTGCCAGCAGTTACCTTGTGGGACCGGACTATGGCTACACCTTC.

The rearrangement joins TRBV6-6 to TRBJ2-1, with a possible D match to TRBD2 (7 bases). The CDR3 spans 14 residues. Germline CDR1 and CDR2: MNHNY and SVGAGI (reference sequence). Trimming removed 2 bases from V and 6 bases from J, with 11 bases in between. CDR3 nucleotide sequence: TGTGCCAGCAGTTACGGGGGGGGCTCCAATGAGCAGTTCTTC. Translating it yields CASSYGGGSNEQFF.

The rearrangement joins TRBV5-5 to TRBJ1-6, with a weak D call TRBD1 (5 bases). The V gene lost 2 bases and the J gene lost 10 bases, with 10 bases spanning the gap. This CDR3 region has 13 residues. The germline V gene has CDR1 SGHKS and CDR2 YYEKEE (reference sequence). The CDR3 region is CASSFGAESPLHF. The CDR3, as DNA: TGTGCCAGCAGCTTCGGGGCCGAGTCACCCCTCCACTTT. The entire variable domain, with the rest obtained from reference TRBV5-5 and TRBJ1-6, is as follows: DAGVTQSPTHLIKTRGQQVTLRCSPISGHKSVSWYQQVLGQGPQFIFQYYEKEERGRGNFPDRFSARQFPNYSSELNVNALLLGDSALYLCASSFGAESPLHFGNGTRLTVT.

The chain uses TRBV11-3 and TRBJ2-3; D tentatively fits TRBD1 or TRBD2 (5 bases each). Germline V gives CDR1 SGHNT, CDR2 YENEEA. V was pared by 5 bases and J by 2 bases, with 14 bases between. The CDR3 sequence is 15 residues long. DNA for the CDR3: TGTGCCAGCAGCGCCGAGGGACGGCCCACAGATACGCAGTATTTT. It is translated as CASSAEGRPTDTQYF.

The genes are TRBV25-1 and TRBJ2-5; 11 nucleotides align to TRBD2. Losses at the gene ends were 9 bases for V and 4 bases for J; bases not matched to a gene: 4. CDR3 size: 13 residues. Germline V lookup: CDR1 MGHDK, CDR2 SYGVNS. The CDR3 DNA sequence: TGTGCCAGTCAGCTAGCGGGGGGAGAGACCCAGTACTTC. This gives the protein CASQLAGGETQYF.

The gene calls are TRBV14 and TRBJ2-7; D remains unclear. V was trimmed by 3 bases and J by 2 bases, leaving 17 bases between them. The CDR3 runs 16 residues. From germline, CDR1 is SGHDN and CDR2 FVKESK. CDR3 region: CASSHKYRTEPYEQYF. The CDR3, as DNA: TGTGCCAGCAGCCACAAGTATCGCACTGAACCCTACGAGCAGTACTTC.

The genes are TRBV5-6 and TRBJ2-2; TRBD2 matches at 9 bases. The germline V gene encodes CDR1 SGHDT and CDR2 YYEEEE. Trimming at V came to 0 bases and at J to 2 bases, leaving 5 bases not matched to a gene. The CDR3 length is 17 residues. The DNA for the CDR3 is TGTGCCAGCAGCTTGGTGGCTAGCGGGGCCAACACCGGGGAGCTGTTTTTT. This codes for CASSLVASGANTGELFF.

The J gene is TRBJ2-7, the V gene TRBV28; D is perhaps TRBD2 (5 bases). Germline values: CDR1 MDHEN, CDR2 SYDVKM. Trimming removed 4 bases at V and 3 bases at J, with 7 bases between. The CDR3 consists of 12 residues. CDR3 coding DNA: TGTGCCAGCAGTTCGACTATCTACGAGCAGTACTTC. It codes for CASSSTIYEQYF.

The chain uses TRBV4-2 and TRBJ2-1, with D perhaps given as TRBD1 or TRBD2 (5 bases each). The CDR3 covers 18 residues. CDR1 is LGHNA and CDR2 is YNFKEQ in the germline V gene. Trimming stripped 4 bases from V and 8 bases from J, with 27 bases between. The CDR3 sequence: CASSRQRGPDHFTDEQFF. DNA of the CDR3: TGTGCCAGCAGCCGCCAGAGGGGACCTGACCACTTCACCGATGAGCAGTTCTTC.

This chain links TRBV19 with TRBJ2-7; D possibly matches TRBD1 or TRBD2 (5 bases each). Germline values: CDR1 LNHDA, CDR2 SQIVND (reference sequence). The CDR3 is 17 amino acids. V was cut by 0 bases and J by 4 bases, with 19 bases left in between. The CDR3 coding sequence is TGTGCCAGTAGTATAGATCCGGAGGCTCCAGGGCGGTACGAGCAGTACTTC. This codes for CASSIDPEAPGRYEQYF. Using reference TRBV19 and TRBJ2-7 for the parts outside the CDR3, the full variable domain is DGGITQSPKYLFRKEGQNVTLSCEQNLNHDAMYWYRQDPGQGLRLIYYSQIVNDFQKGDIAEGYSVSREKKESFPLTVTSAQKNPTAFYLCASSIDPEAPGRYEQYFGPGTRLTVT.

The count of this clone is one. This chain links TRBV30 with TRBJ1-6, with D unresolved. Trimming removed 0 bases from V and 5 bases from J, with 11 bases in between. Germline V lookup: CDR1 GTSNPN, CDR2 SVGIG (reference sequence). CDR3 length equals 15 residues. In nucleotides, the CDR3 is TGTGCCTGGAGTGTAGTGGGGTTGAATAATTCACCCCTCCACTTT. Translation gives CAWSVVGLNNSPLHF.

This clone was picked up a small number of times. The chain has TRBV2 and TRBJ1-2; D unresolved. V lost 8 bases to trimming and J lost 4 bases, with 11 bases between them. In germline, CDR1 is SNHLY, CDR2 FYNNEI. The CDR3 loop spans 12 amino acids. In DNA, the CDR3 is TGTGCCAGCGAACGGGGTGGCTATGGCTACACCTTC. This gives the protein CASERGGYGYTF.

V usage is TRBV29-1 and J usage is TRBJ1-1; 11 nucleotides line up with TRBD1. This CDR3 region has 13 residues. CDR1 and CDR2 (germline): SQVTM, ANQGSEA. The trim removed 6 bases at V and 2 bases at J, leaving 2 bases unmatched. CDR3 sequence reads: CSVGTGGNTEAFF. In nucleotides, the CDR3 is TGCAGCGTCGGGACAGGGGGTAACACTGAAGCTTTCTTT.

This rearrangement joins TRBV7-3 to TRBJ2-3, with 11 bases matching TRBD2. Per the germline V gene, CDR1 is SGHTA and CDR2 is FQGTGA. J lost 0 bases, V lost 4 bases, and 3 bases had no gene match. The CDR3 is 16 amino acids. The CDR3 is CASSSSGGYSTDTQYF. In nucleotides, the CDR3 is TGTGCCAGCAGCTCTAGCGGGGGGTATAGCACAGATACGCAGTATTTT. Full variable domain (rest looked up from reference TRBV7-3 and TRBJ2-3): GAGVSQTPSNKVTEKGKYVELRCDPISGHTALYWYRQSLGQGPEFLIYFQGTGAADDSGLPNDRFFAVRPEGSVSTLKIQRTERGDSAVYLCASSSSGGYSTDTQYFGPGTRLTVL.

The chain joins TRBV6-5 to TRBJ2-2, with D unresolved. The germline CDR1 and CDR2 sequences are MNHEY and SVGAGI. Trimming pared 3 bases from V and 2 bases from J, leaving 7 bases between. This CDR3 is built from 14 residues. The CDR3 loop reads CASSYNPNTGELFF. Written as DNA, the CDR3 is TGTGCCAGCAGTTATAACCCTAACACCGGGGAGCTGTTTTTT.

The chain uses TRBV14 and TRBJ2-3; TRBD2 matches at 11 bases. From germline, CDR1 is SGHDN and CDR2 FVKESK. This CDR3 region has 17 residues. The junction had 6 bases not matched to a gene; V was cut back by 4 bases and J by 0 bases. CDR3 in DNA: TGTGCCAGCAGCCCCTTTAGCGGGGGGGGTAGCACAGATACGCAGTATTTT. This gives the protein CASSPFSGGGSTDTQYF.

The rearrangement uses TRBV19 and TRBJ1-1; D is unclear. V lost 5 bases to trimming and J lost 4 bases, with 11 bases between them. Germline V CDR1 and CDR2: LNHDA, SQIVND (reference sequence). The CDR3 spans 13 residues. CDR3 region: CASSLQRPTEAFF. CDR3 in DNA: TGTGCCAGTAGTTTACAGAGGCCCACTGAAGCTTTCTTT. The whole variable domain, remainder taken from reference TRBV19 and TRBJ1-1, is DGGITQSPKYLFRKEGQNVTLSCEQNLNHDAMYWYRQDPGQGLRLIYYSQIVNDFQKGDIAEGYSVSREKKESFPLTVTSAQKNPTAFYLCASSLQRPTEAFFGQGTRLTVV.

This clone turned up a few times. The chain combines TRBV7-3 with TRBJ2-7, with D possibly being TRBD2 (6 bases). The V gene's germline CDR1 is SGHTA and CDR2 FQGTGA. The V end was cut by 0 bases, the J end by 3 bases, with 6 bases between. The CDR3 spans 13 residues. The CDR3 sequence is CASSLTGGYEQYF. The CDR3 DNA is TGTGCCAGCAGCTTAACGGGGGGCTACGAGCAGTACTTC.

This sequence joins TRBV25-1 and TRBJ2-7; D is undetermined. Germline V gene sequence: CDR1 MGHDK, CDR2 SYGVNS. The CDR3 sequence is 14 residues long. V dropped 8 bases and J dropped 3 bases, with 17 bases sitting between them. In DNA form, the CDR3 reads TGTGCCAGCGCCAATTATTGGGTACTCTACGAGCAGTACTTC. It specifies CASANYWVLYEQYF.

As DNA, the CDR3 is TGTGCCAGCAGGGGGACCTTTTCCTACGAGCAGTACTTC. This gives the protein CASRGTFSYEQYF. The chain carries TRBV2 and TRBJ2-7; TRBD1 or TRBD2 may be the D gene (5 bases each). CDR1 is SNHLY, CDR2 FYNNEI, per germline. V lost 6 bases and J 1 base, leaving 10 bases between the germline ends. The CDR3 length is 13 residues.

J is TRBJ2-5 and V is TRBV5-6; no firm D call. This CDR3 spans 14 amino acids. CDR1 and CDR2 (germline): SGHDT, YYEEEE. V dropped 0 bases and J dropped 2 bases, with 8 bases sitting between them. Here the CDR3 DNA reads TGTGCCAGCAGCTTGGCGGCTCAGCAAGAGACCCAGTACTTC. Its protein is CASSLAAQQETQYF.

The chain uses TRBV27 and TRBJ2-7, with TRBD1 as a possible D gene (5 bases). The germline V and J ends were trimmed by 7 bases and 1 base, with 11 bases remaining between them. CDR1 is MNHEY and CDR2 is SMNVEV in the germline V gene (reference sequence). There are 13 residues in the CDR3. Written as DNA, the CDR3 is TGTGCCAGCACCAAGGGGCAGTCCTACGAGCAGTACTTC. Translated: CASTKGQSYEQYF.

This clone has only a few counts. One end of the junction varies from germline; a read error may be responsible. The chain carries TRBV7-7 and TRBJ2-1, with TRBD1 identical over 7 bases. The CDR3 is 15 residues long. Germline V CDR1 and CDR2: SSHAT, FNYEAQ (reference sequence). CDR3: CASSSGQVSYNEQFF. The CDR3 nucleotides are TGTGCTAGCAGCTCCGGACAGGTCTCCTACAATGAGCAGTTCTTC.

J is TRBJ1-1 and V is TRBV28, with D unclear. The germline V and J ends were trimmed by 0 bases and 5 bases, with 13 bases remaining between them. CDR3 length equals 15 residues. Germline V gives CDR1 MDHEN, CDR2 SYDVKM. CDR3 amino acids: CASSLWRTYGTEAFF. DNA for the CDR3: TGTGCCAGCAGTTTATGGCGTACCTATGGTACTGAAGCTTTCTTT. The variable domain in full, with the rest retrieved from reference TRBV28 and TRBJ1-1, is DVKVTQSSRYLVKRTGEKVFLECVQDMDHENMFWYRQDPGLGLRLIYFSYDVKMKEKGDIPEGYSVSREKKERFSLILESASTNQTSMYLCASSLWRTYGTEAFFGQGTRLTVV.

This clone was counted once. The V gene is TRBV9, the J gene TRBJ2-3, with a weak D call TRBD2 (5 bases). The CDR3 loop spans 16 amino acids. CDR1 and CDR2 from the germline V gene are SGDLS and YYNGEE. V was shortened by 0 bases and J by 0 bases, with 11 bases between the two germline ends. For the CDR3, the DNA is TGTGCCAGCAGCGTAGACATAGCGTCCAGCACAGATACGCAGTATTTT. The encoded protein is CASSVDIASSTDTQYF.

This clone has just one count. J is TRBJ2-3 and V is TRBV27; no firm D call. The CDR3 runs to 13 residues. Germline CDR1 and CDR2: MNHEY and SMNVEV (reference sequence). Trimming took off 4 bases at V and 5 bases at J, with 10 bases between the two ends. As DNA, the CDR3 is TGTGCCAGCAGTTGGGCGTTGGGAGATACGCAGTATTTT. Translating it yields CASSWALGDTQYF.

With regard to this clone: Mismatch with germline at one junction end may stem from a read error. V is TRBV5-1 and J is TRBJ2-2; perhaps TRBD1 as D (5 bases). The CDR3 has 14 residues. CDR1 is SGHRS, CDR2 YFSETQ, per germline. The DNA for the CDR3 is TGCGCCAGCAGCTTGGAGGGGAACTCCGGGGAGCTGTTTTTT. It encodes CASSLEGNSGELFF.

This clone came up once. J is TRBJ2-3 and V is TRBV19; the D is unclear. CDR1 and CDR2 (germline): LNHDA, SQIVND (reference sequence). V was pared by 5 bases and J by 1 base, with 4 bases between. This CDR3 region has 12 residues. This chain's CDR3 is CASSVGTDTQYF. DNA for the CDR3: TGTGCCAGTAGTGTCGGCACAGATACGCAGTATTTT.

By share, this clone counts as medium-sized. The chain links TRBV10-1 to TRBJ2-2; the D gene is possibly TRBD1 (6 bases). Germline CDR1 is WNHNN and CDR2 is SYGVQD (reference sequence). This CDR3 region has 15 residues. V was shortened by 6 bases and J by 0 bases, with 11 bases between the two germline ends. CDR3 region: CASSRDTANTGELFF. The DNA of the CDR3 is TGCGCCAGCAGCCGGGACACCGCGAACACCGGGGAGCTGTTTTTT.